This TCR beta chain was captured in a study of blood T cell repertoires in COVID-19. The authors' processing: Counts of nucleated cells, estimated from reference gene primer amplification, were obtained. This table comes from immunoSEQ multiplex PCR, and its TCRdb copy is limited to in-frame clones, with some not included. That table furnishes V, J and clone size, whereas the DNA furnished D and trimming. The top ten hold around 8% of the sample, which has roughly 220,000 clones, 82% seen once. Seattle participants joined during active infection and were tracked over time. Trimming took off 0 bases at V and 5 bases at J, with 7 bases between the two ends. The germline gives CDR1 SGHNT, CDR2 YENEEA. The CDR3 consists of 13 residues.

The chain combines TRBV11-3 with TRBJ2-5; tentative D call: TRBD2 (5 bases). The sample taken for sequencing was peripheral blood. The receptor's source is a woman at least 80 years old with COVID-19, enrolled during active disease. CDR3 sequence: CASSLEWRETQYF. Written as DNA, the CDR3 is TGTGCCAGCAGCTTAGAGTGGAGGGAGACCCAGTACTTC. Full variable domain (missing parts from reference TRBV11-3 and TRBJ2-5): EAGVVQSPRYKIIEKKQPVAFWCNPISGHNTLYWYLQNLGQGPELLIRYENEEAVDDSQLPKDRFSAERLKGVDSTLKIQPAELGDSAVYLCASSLEWRETQYFGPGTRLLVL.